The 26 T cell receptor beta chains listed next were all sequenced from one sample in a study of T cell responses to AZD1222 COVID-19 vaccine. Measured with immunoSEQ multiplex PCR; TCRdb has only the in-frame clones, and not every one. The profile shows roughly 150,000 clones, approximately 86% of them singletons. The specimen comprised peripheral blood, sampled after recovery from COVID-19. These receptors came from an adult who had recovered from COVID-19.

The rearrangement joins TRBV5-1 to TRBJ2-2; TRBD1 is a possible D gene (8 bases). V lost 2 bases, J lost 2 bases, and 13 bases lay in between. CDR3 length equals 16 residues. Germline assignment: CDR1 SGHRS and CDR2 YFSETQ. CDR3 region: CASSLNRGGNTGELFF. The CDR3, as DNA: TGCGCCAGCAGCTTAAACAGGGGGGGAAACACCGGGGAGCTGTTTTTT.

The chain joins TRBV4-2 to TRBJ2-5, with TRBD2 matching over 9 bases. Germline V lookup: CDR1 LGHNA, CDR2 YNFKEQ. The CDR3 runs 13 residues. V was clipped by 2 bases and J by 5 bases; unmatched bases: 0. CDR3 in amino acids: CASSQTSGETQYF. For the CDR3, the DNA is TGTGCCAGCAGCCAAACTAGCGGGGAGACCCAGTACTTC.

The CDR3 protein is CASSPQDRGRYNEQFF. In DNA, the CDR3 is TGTGCCAGCAGTCCTCAGGACAGGGGTAGGTACAATGAGCAGTTCTTC. The rearrangement joins TRBV25-1 to TRBJ2-1; 9 bases fit TRBD1. V dropped 5 bases and J dropped 4; count of bases not matched to a gene: 9. CDR1 and CDR2 from the germline V gene are MGHDK and SYGVNS. This CDR3 has 16 amino acids. Full variable domain (outside the CDR3, taken from reference TRBV25-1 and TRBJ2-1): EADIYQTPRYLVIGTGKKITLECSQTMGHDKMYWYQQDPGMELHLIHYSYGVNSTEKGDLSSESTVSRIRTEHFPLTLESARPSHTSQYLCASSPQDRGRYNEQFFGPGTRLTVL.

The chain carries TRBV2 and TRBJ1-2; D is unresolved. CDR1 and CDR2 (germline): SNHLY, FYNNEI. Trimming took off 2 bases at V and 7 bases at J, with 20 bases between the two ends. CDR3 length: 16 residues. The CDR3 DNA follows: TGTGCCAGCAGTGAAAAGAGGTCTTCCCAGCCCATTGGCTACACCTTC. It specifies CASSEKRSSQPIGYTF. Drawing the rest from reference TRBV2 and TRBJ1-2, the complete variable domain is EPEVTQTPSHQVTQMGQEVILRCVPISNHLYFYWYRQILGQKVEFLVSFYNNEISEKSEIFDDQFSVERPDGSNFTLKIRSTKLEDSAMYFCASSEKRSSQPIGYTFGSGTRLTVV.

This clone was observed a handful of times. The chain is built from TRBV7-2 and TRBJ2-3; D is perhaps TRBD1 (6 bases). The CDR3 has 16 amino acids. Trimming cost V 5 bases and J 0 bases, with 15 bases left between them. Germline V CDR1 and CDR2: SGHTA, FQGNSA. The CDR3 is CASSPAGVSSTDTQYF. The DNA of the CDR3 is TGTGCCAGCAGCCCCGCAGGGGTCTCTAGCACAGATACGCAGTATTTT.

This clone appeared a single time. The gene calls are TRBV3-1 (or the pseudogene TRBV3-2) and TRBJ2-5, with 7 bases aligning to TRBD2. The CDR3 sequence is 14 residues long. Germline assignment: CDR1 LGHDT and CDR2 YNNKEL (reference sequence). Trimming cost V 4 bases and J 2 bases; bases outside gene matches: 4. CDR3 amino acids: CASSPGLLQETQYF. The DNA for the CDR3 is TGTGCCAGCAGCCCGGGACTACTACAAGAGACCCAGTACTTC.

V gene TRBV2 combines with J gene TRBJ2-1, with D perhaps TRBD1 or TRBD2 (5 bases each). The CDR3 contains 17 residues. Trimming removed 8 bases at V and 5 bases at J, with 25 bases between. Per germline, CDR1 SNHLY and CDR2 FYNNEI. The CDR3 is CASRDLLWTRGNNEQFF. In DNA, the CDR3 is TGTGCCAGCCGGGACCTCCTATGGACAAGGGGAAACAATGAGCAGTTCTTC.

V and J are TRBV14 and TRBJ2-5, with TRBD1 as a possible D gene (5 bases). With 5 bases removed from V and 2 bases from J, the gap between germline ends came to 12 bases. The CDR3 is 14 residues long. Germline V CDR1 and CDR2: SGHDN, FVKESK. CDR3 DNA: TGTGCCAGCAGCTCTCGACAGACGCAAGAGACCCAGTACTTC. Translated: CASSSRQTQETQYF.

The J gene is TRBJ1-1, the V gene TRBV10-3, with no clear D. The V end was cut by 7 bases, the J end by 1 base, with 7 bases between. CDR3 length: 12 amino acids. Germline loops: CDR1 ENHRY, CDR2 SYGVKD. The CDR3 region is CAIKETNTEAFF. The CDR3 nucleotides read TGTGCCATCAAGGAGACGAACACTGAAGCTTTCTTT.

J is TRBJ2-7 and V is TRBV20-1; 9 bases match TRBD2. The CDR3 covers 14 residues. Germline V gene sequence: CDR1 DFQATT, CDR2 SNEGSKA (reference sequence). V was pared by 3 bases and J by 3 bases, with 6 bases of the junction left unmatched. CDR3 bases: TGCAGTGCTAGTACGGGACTAGCCGACTACGAGCAGTACTTC. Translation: CSASTGLADYEQYF.

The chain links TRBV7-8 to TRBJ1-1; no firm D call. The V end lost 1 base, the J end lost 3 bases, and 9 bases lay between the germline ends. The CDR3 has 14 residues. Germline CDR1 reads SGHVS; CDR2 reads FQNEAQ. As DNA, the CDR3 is TGTGCCAGCAGCTTAGGGGCGGATTACACTGAAGCTTTCTTT. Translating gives CASSLGADYTEAFF. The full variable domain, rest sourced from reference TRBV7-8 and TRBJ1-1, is GAGVSQSPRYKVAKRGQDVALRCDPISGHVSLFWYQQALGQGPEFLTYFQNEAQLDKSGLPSDRFFAERPEGSVSTLKIQRTQQEDSAVYLCASSLGADYTEAFFGQGTRLTVV.

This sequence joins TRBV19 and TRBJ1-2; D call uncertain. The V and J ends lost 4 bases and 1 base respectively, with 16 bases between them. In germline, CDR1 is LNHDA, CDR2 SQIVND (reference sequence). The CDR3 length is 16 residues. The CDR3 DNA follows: TGTGCCAGTAGTAACCAAGGCACCATAATTAACTATGGCTACACCTTC. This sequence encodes CASSNQGTIINYGYTF.

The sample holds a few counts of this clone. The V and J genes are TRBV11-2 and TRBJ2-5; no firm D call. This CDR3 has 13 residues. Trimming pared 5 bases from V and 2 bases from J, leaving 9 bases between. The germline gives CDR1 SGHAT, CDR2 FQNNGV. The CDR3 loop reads CASSPAVQETQYF. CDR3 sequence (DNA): TGTGCCAGCAGCCCCGCAGTTCAAGAGACCCAGTACTTC.

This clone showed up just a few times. Here the CDR3 reads CASSWLNEQYF. DNA for the CDR3: TGTGCCAGCAGTTGGCTAAACGAGCAGTACTTC. The rearrangement uses TRBV27 and TRBJ2-7; the D is unclear. The length of the CDR3 is 11 residues. The germline CDR1 and CDR2 sequences are MNHEY and SMNVEV (reference sequence). V was shortened by 4 bases and J by 5 bases, with 6 bases between the two germline ends.

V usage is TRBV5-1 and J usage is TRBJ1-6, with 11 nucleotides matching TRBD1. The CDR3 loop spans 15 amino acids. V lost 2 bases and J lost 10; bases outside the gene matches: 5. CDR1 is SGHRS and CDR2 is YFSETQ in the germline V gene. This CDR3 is CASSFEGQGGSPLHF. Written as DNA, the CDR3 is TGCGCCAGCAGCTTCGAGGGACAGGGGGGGTCACCCCTCCACTTT.

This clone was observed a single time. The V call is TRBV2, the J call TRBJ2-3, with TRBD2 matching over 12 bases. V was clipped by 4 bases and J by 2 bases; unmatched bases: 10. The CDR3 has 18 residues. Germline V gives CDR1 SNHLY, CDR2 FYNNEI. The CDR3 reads CASSGLAGGMSDTDTQYF. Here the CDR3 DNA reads TGTGCCAGCAGTGGGCTAGCGGGAGGGATGAGTGACACAGATACGCAGTATTTT.

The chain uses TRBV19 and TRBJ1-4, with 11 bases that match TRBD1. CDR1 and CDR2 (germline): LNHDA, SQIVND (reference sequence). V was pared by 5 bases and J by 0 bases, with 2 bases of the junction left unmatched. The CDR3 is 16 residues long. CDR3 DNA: TGTGCCAGTAGTTTGGGACAGGGGGCAACTAATGAAAAACTGTTTTTT. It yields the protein CASSLGQGATNEKLFF.

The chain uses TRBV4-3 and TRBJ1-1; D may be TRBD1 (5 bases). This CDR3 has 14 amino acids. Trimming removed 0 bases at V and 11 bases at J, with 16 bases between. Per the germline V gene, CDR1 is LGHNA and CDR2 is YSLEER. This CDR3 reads CASSQELGNRDAFF. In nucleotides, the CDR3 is TGCGCCAGCAGCCAAGAACTGGGCAACCGGGACGCTTTCTTT.

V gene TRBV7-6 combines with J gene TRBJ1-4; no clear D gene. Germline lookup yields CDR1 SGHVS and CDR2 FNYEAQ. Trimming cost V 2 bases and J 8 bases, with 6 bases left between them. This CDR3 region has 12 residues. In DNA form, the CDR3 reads TGTGCCAGCAGCTTACTAGAGGAAAAACTGTTTTTT. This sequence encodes CASSLLEEKLFF.

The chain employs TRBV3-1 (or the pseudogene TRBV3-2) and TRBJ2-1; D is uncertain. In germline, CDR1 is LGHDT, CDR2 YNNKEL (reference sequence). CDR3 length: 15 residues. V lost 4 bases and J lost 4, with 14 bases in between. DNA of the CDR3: TGTGCCAGCAGCCTAGAAAGATCGGATTACAATGAGCAGTTCTTC. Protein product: CASSLERSDYNEQFF.

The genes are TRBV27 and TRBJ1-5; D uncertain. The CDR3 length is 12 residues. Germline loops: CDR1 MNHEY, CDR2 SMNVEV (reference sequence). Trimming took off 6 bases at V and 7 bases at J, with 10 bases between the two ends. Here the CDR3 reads CASSGGGQPQHF. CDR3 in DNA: TGTGCCAGCAGCGGCGGCGGGCAGCCCCAGCATTTT.

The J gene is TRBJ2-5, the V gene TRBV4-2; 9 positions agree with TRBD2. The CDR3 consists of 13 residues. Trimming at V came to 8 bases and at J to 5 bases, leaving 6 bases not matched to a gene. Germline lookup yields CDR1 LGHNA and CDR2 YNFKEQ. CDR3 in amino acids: CASGSGSVETQYF. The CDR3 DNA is TGTGCCAGCGGTAGCGGGAGTGTCGAGACCCAGTACTTC.

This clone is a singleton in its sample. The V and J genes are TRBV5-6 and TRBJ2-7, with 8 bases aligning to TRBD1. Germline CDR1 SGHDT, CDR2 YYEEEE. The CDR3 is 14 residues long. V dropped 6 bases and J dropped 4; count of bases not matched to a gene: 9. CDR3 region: CASTLSGTGYEQYF. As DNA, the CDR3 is TGTGCCAGCACCCTATCCGGGACAGGTTACGAGCAGTACTTC. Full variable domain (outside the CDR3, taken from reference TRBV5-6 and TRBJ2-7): DAGVTQSPTHLIKTRGQQVTLRCSPKSGHDTVSWYQQALGQGPQFIFQYYEEEERQRGNFPDRFSGHQFPNYSSELNVNALLLGDSALYLCASTLSGTGYEQYFGPGTRLTVT.

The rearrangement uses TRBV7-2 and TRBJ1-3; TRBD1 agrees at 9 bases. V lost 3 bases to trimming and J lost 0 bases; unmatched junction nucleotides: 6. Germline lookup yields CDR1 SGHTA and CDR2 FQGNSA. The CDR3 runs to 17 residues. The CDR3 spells CASSFGGQGLSGNTIYF. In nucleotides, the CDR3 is TGTGCCAGCAGCTTTGGGGGACAGGGTCTCTCTGGAAACACCATATATTTT. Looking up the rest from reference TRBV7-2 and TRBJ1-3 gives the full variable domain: GAGVSQSPSNKVTEKGKDVELRCDPISGHTALYWYRQSLGQGLEFLIYFQGNSAPDKSGLPSDRFSAERTGGSVSTLTIQRTQQEDSAVYLCASSFGGQGLSGNTIYFGEGSWLTVV.

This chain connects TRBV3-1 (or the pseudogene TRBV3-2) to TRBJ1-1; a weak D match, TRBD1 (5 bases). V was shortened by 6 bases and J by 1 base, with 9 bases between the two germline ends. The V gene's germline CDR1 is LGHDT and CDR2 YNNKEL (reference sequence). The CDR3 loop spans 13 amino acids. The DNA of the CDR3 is TGTGCCAGCAGGCGACAGACGAACACTGAAGCTTTCTTT. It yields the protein CASRRQTNTEAFF.

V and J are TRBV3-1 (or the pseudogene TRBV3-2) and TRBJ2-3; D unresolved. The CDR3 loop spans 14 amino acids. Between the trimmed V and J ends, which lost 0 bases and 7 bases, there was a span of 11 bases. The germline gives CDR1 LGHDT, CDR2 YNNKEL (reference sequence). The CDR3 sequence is CASSQDSRTNTQYF. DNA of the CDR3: TGTGCCAGCAGCCAAGATAGTAGGACGAATACGCAGTATTTT.